This passage covers 14 T cell receptor beta chains from one sample sequenced in a study of blood T cell repertoires in COVID-19 (dated by TCRdb to the early 2020s). Library prep was done by the immunoSEQ multiplex PCR assay. The source is immuneACCESS, and TCRdb retained only in-frame sequences with V and J called. Part of the clones is not carried over; for the studies checked, unresolved V genes explain less than half of this, and the remainder is unexplained. The sample profile shows some 220,000 clones; less than 90% of them were found once. In total, the top ten clones hold more than 4.5% of the sample. The specimen was peripheral blood. The receptors stem from a woman in her fifties or sixties who had recovered from COVID-19.

The chain combines TRBV7-2 with TRBJ2-7, with TRBD2 identical over 14 bases. Germline V gene lookup returns CDR1 SGHTA and CDR2 FQGNSA. CDR3 length equals 19 residues. J lost 0 bases, V lost 5 bases, and 12 bases had no gene match. CDR3 sequence (DNA): TGTGCCAGCAGCCATCCCAGGACTAGCGGGGGGTGGAGCTCCTACGAGCAGTACTTC. The encoded protein is CASSHPRTSGGWSSYEQYF.

The chain carries TRBV11-2 and TRBJ2-5; 11 nucleotides agree with TRBD1. J gave up 2 bases and V 4 bases, and 3 bases lay outside the gene matches. Germline-derived CDR1 and CDR2 are SGHAT and FQNNGV. The CDR3 contains 15 residues. The CDR3 protein is CASSWGTGGQETQYF. Written as DNA, the CDR3 is TGTGCCAGCAGCTGGGGGACAGGGGGACAAGAGACCCAGTACTTC.

The chain couples TRBV7-2 to TRBJ2-5; no definite D call. Germline values: CDR1 SGHTA, CDR2 FQGNSA. V gave up 1 base and J gave up 4 bases, with 10 bases separating them. CDR3 size: 14 residues. The CDR3 DNA sequence: TGTGCCAGCAGCTTAGGGTGGGCAGCAGAGACCCAGTACTTC. Translated, it gives CASSLGWAAETQYF.

The chain employs TRBV13 and TRBJ1-2, with no clear D. The CDR3 extends over 15 amino acids. Germline V gene lookup returns CDR1 PRHDT and CDR2 FYEKMQ (reference sequence). V lost 1 base to trimming and J lost 5 bases, with 14 bases between them. DNA of the CDR3: TGTGCCAGCAGCTTAGAGGGAGTCCTCGCTTATGGCTACACCTTC. It specifies CASSLEGVLAYGYTF.

Turning to this clone: The same CDR3 also results from other DNA sequences found in this sample. The rearrangement links TRBV10-3 to TRBJ1-2, with 7 nucleotides matching TRBD1. The V gene's germline CDR1 is ENHRY and CDR2 SYGVKD. The CDR3 is made up of 12 amino acids. The ends lost 3 bases at V and 8 bases at J; junction bases unmatched: 3. The CDR3 region has the DNA TGTGCCATCAGTGACAGGGGGGTCGGCTACACCTTC. This sequence encodes CAISDRGVGYTF.

Ten or more counts support this clone. The chain links TRBV18 to TRBJ2-5; 9 nucleotides match TRBD1. This CDR3 comprises 15 residues. V was clipped by 6 bases and J by 4 bases; unmatched bases: 9. The V gene's germline CDR1 is KGHSH and CDR2 LQKENI. CDR3 in DNA: TGTGCCAGCTCCCGGGGGACAGGGTCTTCAGAGACCCAGTACTTC. It yields the protein CASSRGTGSSETQYF.

CDR3: CASSLRGALQETQYF. CDR3 bases: TGTGCCAGCAGCTTAAGGGGCGCCCTCCAAGAGACCCAGTACTTC. The chain has TRBV7-8 and TRBJ2-5, with D maybe TRBD1 (5 bases). Germline values: CDR1 SGHVS, CDR2 FQNEAQ. The CDR3 sequence is 15 residues long. V shed 2 bases and J shed 1 base, with 11 bases lying between them.

This chain uses TRBV4-1 with TRBJ1-2; 7 bases agree with TRBD1. The germline V gene has CDR1 MGHRA and CDR2 YSYEKL. The junction had 2 bases not matched to a gene; V was cut back by 4 bases and J by 3 bases. This CDR3 has 13 residues. CDR3 sequence: CASSPTGDYGYTF. In DNA, the CDR3 is TGCGCCAGCAGCCCCACAGGGGACTATGGCTACACCTTC.

The chain combines TRBV11-2 with TRBJ2-5; D gene unclear. Looked up from germline, CDR1 is SGHAT and CDR2 is FQNNGV. This CDR3 is built from 13 residues. The V and J ends lost 7 bases and 7 bases respectively, with 16 bases between them. The CDR3 reads CASTSGPMGTQYF. Here the CDR3 DNA reads TGTGCCAGCACTAGTGGCCCTATGGGGACCCAGTACTTC.

This clone showed up just a few times. The CDR3 sequence: CASSLIPGDQQSYGYTF. CDR3 nucleotides: TGTGCCAGCAGCCTCATCCCGGGAGACCAGCAGAGCTATGGCTACACCTTC. The genes are TRBV3-1 (or the pseudogene TRBV3-2) and TRBJ1-2, with D hard to call. Trimming took 4 bases from V and 4 from J, leaving 22 bases between them. Germline V gene data show CDR1 as LGHDT and CDR2 as YNNKEL (reference sequence). This CDR3 comprises 17 residues.

This clone was found a few times. V is TRBV27 and J is TRBJ1-5; 9 nucleotides align to TRBD1. The ends lost 5 bases at V and 5 bases at J; junction bases unmatched: 4. CDR3 length: 14 amino acids. CDR1 is MNHEY, CDR2 SMNVEV, per germline (reference sequence). The CDR3 DNA follows: TGTGCCAGCAGTCTACAGGGGGCGGATCAGCCCCAGCATTTT. Translated, it gives CASSLQGADQPQHF.

Here the CDR3 DNA reads TGTGCCAGTAGTAGACAGGGGGGCAGCAATCAGCCCCAGCATTTT. Translation: CASSRQGGSNQPQHF. The V gene is TRBV19, the J gene TRBJ1-5; 9 nucleotides line up with TRBD1. J was trimmed by 1 base and V by 4 bases; bases with no gene match: 2. Germline CDR1 is LNHDA and CDR2 is SQIVND (reference sequence). The length of the CDR3 is 15 residues.

The chain recombines TRBV6-5 with TRBJ1-2; tentative D call: TRBD1 (5 bases). This CDR3 has 15 residues. The V gene's germline CDR1 is MNHEY and CDR2 SVGAGI. The germline V and J ends were trimmed by 0 bases and 6 bases, with 14 bases remaining between them. CDR3 in DNA: TGTGCCAGCAGTTACTCGGCCAACTGGGGGGATGGCTACACCTTC. It is translated as CASSYSANWGDGYTF.

The chain recombines TRBV4-3 with TRBJ2-7, with 8 bases fitting TRBD1. Germline V CDR1 and CDR2: LGHNA, YSLEER. The trim removed 3 bases at V and 4 bases at J, leaving 2 bases unmatched. The CDR3 runs to 13 residues. Here the CDR3 reads CASSHRQGYEQYF. In DNA form, the CDR3 reads TGCGCCAGCAGCCACAGACAGGGGTACGAGCAGTACTTC.